This T cell receptor beta chain was profiled in a study of T cell repertoires in cytomegalovirus infection. In TCRdb, the reads were re-called with MiXCR into one record per CDR3 protein. This repertoire shows about 830,000 distinct CDR3 sequences, approximately 29% found once; its top ten account for roughly an eighth. The junction had 12 bases not matched to a gene; V was cut back by 5 bases and J by 1 base. Germline V gene lookup returns CDR1 LNHDA and CDR2 SQIVND (reference sequence). This CDR3 is built from 17 residues. A few counts support this clonotype. Its antigen remains unknown. The material was cultured CD8+ T cells from PBMCs, obtained from culture after CMV antigen stimulation. This sequence originates from a human donor in good health (CMV status not recorded). Some clones in this sample may be carry-over from other donors' samples. This chain joins TRBV19 and TRBJ2-3, with TRBD2 matching over 7 bases. DNA for the CDR3: TGTGCCAGTAGTGAAAGCATAGCGGGTCGAGGCACAGATACGCAGTATTTT. It specifies CASSESIAGRGTDTQYF.